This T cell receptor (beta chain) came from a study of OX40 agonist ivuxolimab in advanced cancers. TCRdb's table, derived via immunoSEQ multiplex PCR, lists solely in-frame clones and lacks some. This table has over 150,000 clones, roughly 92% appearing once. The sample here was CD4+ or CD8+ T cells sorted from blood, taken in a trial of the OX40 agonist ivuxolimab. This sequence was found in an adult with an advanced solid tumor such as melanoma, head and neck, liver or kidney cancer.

The CDR3 sequence: CASRLEDVTGTENSPLHF. CDR3 coding DNA: TGTGCAAGTCGCTTAGAGGATGTGACGGGGACAGAAAATTCACCCCTCCACTTT. This sequence joins TRBV12-2 and TRBJ1-6; the D segment call TRBD1 is taken from the table without a DNA check. TRBV12-2 is noted as a pseudogene. This CDR3 has 18 amino acids.